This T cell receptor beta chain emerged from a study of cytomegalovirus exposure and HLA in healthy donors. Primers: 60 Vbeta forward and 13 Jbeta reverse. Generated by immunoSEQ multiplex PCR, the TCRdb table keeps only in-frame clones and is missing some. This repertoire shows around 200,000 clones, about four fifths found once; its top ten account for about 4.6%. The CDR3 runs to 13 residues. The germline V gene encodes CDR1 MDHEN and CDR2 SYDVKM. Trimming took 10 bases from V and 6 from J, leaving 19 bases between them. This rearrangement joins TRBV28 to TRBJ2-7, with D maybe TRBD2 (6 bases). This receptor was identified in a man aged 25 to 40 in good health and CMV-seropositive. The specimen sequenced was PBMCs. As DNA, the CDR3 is TGTGCCACCAACTACGGGACCGGGGGCGAGCAGTACTTC. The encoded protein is CATNYGTGGEQYF. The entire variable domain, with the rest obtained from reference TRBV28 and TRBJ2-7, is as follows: DVKVTQSSRYLVKRTGEKVFLECVQDMDHENMFWYRQDPGLGLRLIYFSYDVKMKEKGDIPEGYSVSREKKERFSLILESASTNQTSMYLCATNYGTGGEQYFGPGTRLTVT.